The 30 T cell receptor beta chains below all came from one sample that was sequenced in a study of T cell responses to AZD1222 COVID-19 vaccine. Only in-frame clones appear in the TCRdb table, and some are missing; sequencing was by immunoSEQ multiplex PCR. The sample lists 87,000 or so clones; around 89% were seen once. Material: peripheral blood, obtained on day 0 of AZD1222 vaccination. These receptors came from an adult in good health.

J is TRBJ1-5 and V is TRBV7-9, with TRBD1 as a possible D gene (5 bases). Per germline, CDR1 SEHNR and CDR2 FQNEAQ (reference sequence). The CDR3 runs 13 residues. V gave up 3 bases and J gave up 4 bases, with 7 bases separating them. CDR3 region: CASSLTVNQPQHF. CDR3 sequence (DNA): TGTGCCAGCAGCTTGACAGTAAATCAGCCCCAGCATTTT.

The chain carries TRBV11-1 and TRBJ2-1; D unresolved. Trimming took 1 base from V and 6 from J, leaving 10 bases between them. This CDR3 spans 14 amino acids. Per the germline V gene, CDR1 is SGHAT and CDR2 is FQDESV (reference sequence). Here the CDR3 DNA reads TGTGCCAGCAGCTTAGTTAGTAAGGGCAATGAGCAGTTCTTC. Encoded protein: CASSLVSKGNEQFF.

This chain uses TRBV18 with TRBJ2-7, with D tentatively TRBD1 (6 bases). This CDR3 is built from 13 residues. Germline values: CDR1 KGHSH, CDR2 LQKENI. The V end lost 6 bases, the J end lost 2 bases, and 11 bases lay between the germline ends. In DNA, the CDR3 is TGTGCCAGCTCCTTTACAGGGACCTACGAGCAGTACTTC. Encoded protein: CASSFTGTYEQYF.

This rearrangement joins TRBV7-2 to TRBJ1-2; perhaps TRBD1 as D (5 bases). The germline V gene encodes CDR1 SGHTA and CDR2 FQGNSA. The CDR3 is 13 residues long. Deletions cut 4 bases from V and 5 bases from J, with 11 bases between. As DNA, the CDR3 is TGTGCCAGCAGCTCCCCGGGACGGTATGGCTACACCTTC. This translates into CASSSPGRYGYTF.

The CDR3: CASSPPGTGGETQYF. CDR3 in DNA: TGTGCCAGCTCACCACCGGGGACAGGGGGAGAGACCCAGTACTTC. V is TRBV18 and J is TRBJ2-5, with 11 bases fitting TRBD1. V was clipped by 0 bases and J by 4 bases; unmatched bases: 1. Germline V lookup: CDR1 KGHSH, CDR2 LQKENI. The CDR3 has 15 residues.

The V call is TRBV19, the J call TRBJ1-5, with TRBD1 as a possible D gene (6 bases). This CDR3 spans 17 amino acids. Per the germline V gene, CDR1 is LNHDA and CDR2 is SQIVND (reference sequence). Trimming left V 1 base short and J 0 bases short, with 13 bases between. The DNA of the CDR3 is TGTGCCAGTAGTATAGGTCTACAGGGAAGTAGCAATCAGCCCCAGCATTTT. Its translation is CASSIGLQGSSNQPQHF. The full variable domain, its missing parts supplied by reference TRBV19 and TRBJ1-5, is DGGITQSPKYLFRKEGQNVTLSCEQNLNHDAMYWYRQDPGQGLRLIYYSQIVNDFQKGDIAEGYSVSREKKESFPLTVTSAQKNPTAFYLCASSIGLQGSSNQPQHFGDGTRLSIL.

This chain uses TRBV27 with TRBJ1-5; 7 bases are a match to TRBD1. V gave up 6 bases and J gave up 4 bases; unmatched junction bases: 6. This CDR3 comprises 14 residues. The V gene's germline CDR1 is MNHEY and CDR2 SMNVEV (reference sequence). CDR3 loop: CASRNRGINQPQHF. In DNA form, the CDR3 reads TGTGCCAGCAGAAACAGGGGAATAAATCAGCCCCAGCATTTT.

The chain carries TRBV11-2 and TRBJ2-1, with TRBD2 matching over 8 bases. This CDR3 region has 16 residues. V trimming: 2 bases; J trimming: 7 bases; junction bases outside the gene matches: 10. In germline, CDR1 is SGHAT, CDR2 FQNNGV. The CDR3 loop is CASSLFSGGGINEQFF. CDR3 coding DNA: TGTGCCAGCAGCTTATTCAGCGGGGGTGGTATTAATGAGCAGTTCTTC. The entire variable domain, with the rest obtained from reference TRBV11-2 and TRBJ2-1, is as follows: EAGVAQSPRYKIIEKRQSVAFWCNPISGHATLYWYQQILGQGPKLLIQFQNNGVVDDSQLPKDRFSAERLKGVDSTLKIQPAKLEDSAVYLCASSLFSGGGINEQFFGPGTRLTVL.

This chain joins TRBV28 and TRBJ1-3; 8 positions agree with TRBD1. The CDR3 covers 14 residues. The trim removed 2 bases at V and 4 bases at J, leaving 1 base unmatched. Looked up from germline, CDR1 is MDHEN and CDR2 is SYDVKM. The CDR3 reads CASSLRTGGNTIYF. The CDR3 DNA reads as TGTGCCAGCAGTTTAAGGACAGGGGGAAACACCATATATTTT.

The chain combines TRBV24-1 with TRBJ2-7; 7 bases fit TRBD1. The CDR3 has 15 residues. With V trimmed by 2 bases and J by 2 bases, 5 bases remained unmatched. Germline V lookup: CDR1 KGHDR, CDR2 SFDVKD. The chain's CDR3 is CATSDSMGQTYEQYF. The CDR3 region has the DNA TGTGCCACCAGTGATTCGATGGGACAGACCTACGAGCAGTACTTC.

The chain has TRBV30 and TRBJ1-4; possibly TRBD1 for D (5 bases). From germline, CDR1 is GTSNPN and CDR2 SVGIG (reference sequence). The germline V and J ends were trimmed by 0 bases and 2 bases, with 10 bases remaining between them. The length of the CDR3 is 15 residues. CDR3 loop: CAWSVRGGTNEKLFF. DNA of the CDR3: TGTGCCTGGAGTGTAAGGGGCGGTACTAATGAAAAACTGTTTTTT.

CDR3 amino acids: CAGGGQGDNQPQHF. The CDR3 DNA sequence: TGTGCCGGGGGCGGACAGGGAGATAATCAGCCCCAGCATTTT. This chain links TRBV28 with TRBJ1-5, with 8 bases aligning to TRBD1. Trimming at V came to 11 bases and at J to 4 bases, leaving 10 bases not matched to a gene. The CDR3 covers 14 residues. Looked up from germline, CDR1 is MDHEN and CDR2 is SYDVKM.

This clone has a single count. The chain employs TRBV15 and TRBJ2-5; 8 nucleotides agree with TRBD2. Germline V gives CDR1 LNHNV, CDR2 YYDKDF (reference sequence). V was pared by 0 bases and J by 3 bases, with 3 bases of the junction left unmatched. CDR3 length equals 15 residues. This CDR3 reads CATSRDQAGEETQYF. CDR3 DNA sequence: TGTGCCACCAGCAGAGATCAAGCGGGGGAAGAGACCCAGTACTTC.

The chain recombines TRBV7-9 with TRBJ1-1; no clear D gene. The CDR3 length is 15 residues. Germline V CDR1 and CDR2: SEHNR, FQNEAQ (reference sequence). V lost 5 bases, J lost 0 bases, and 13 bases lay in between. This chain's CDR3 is CASSPNPIMNTEAFF. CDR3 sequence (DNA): TGTGCCAGCAGCCCGAACCCGATCATGAACACTGAAGCTTTCTTT.

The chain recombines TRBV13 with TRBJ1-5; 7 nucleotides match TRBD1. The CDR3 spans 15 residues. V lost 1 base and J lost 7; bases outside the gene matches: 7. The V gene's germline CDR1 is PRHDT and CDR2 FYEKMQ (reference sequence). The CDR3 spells CASSLERDRPQPQHF. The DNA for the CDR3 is TGTGCCAGCAGCTTAGAGCGGGACAGACCACAGCCCCAGCATTTT.

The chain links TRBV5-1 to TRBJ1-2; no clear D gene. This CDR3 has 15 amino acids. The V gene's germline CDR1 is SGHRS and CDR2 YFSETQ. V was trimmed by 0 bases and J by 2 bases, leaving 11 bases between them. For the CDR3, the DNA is TGCGCCAGCAGCTTGGTAACGCCGGCCAACTATGGCTACACCTTC. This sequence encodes CASSLVTPANYGYTF.

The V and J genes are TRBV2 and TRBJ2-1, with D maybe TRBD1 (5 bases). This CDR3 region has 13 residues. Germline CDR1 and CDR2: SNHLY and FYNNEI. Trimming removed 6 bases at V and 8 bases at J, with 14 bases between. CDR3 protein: CASSNGARDEQFF. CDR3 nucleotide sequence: TGTGCCAGCAGCAATGGGGCCCGCGATGAGCAGTTCTTC. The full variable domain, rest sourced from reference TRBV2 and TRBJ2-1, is EPEVTQTPSHQVTQMGQEVILRCVPISNHLYFYWYRQILGQKVEFLVSFYNNEISEKSEIFDDQFSVERPDGSNFTLKIRSTKLEDSAMYFCASSNGARDEQFFGPGTRLTVL.

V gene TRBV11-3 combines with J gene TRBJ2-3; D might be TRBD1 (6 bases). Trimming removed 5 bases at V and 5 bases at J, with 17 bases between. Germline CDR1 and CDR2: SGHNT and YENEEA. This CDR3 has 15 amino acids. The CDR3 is CASSPATGLVDTQYF. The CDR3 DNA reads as TGTGCCAGCAGCCCCGCGACAGGTTTAGTAGATACGCAGTATTTT. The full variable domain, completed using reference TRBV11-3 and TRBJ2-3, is EAGVVQSPRYKIIEKKQPVAFWCNPISGHNTLYWYLQNLGQGPELLIRYENEEAVDDSQLPKDRFSAERLKGVDSTLKIQPAELGDSAVYLCASSPATGLVDTQYFGPGTRLTVL.

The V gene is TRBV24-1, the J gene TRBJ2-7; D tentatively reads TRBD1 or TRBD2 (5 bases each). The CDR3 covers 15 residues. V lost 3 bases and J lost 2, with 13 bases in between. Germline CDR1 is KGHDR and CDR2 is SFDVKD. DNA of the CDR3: TGTGCCACCAGTGATGCCCAGGGAGCCGCCTACGAGCAGTACTTC. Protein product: CATSDAQGAAYEQYF.

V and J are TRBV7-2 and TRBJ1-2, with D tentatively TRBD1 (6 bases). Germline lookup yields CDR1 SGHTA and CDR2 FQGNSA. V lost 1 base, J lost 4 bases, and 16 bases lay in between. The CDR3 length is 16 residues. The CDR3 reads CASSLESGAFGYGYTF. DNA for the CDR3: TGTGCCAGCAGCTTAGAGTCAGGGGCGTTCGGCTATGGCTACACCTTC.

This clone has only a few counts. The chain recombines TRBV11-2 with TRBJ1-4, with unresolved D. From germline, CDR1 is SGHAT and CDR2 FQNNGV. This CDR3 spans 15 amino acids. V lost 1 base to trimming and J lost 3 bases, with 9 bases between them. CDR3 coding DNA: TGTGCCAGCAGCTTAGGGGATAGGGCTAATGAAAAACTGTTTTTT. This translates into CASSLGDRANEKLFF.

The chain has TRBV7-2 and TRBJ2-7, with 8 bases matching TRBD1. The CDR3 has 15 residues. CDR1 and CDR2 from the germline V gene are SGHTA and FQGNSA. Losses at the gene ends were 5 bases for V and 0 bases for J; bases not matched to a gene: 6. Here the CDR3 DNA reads TGTGCCAGCAGCGGCAGGGGGCACGACTCCTACGAGCAGTACTTC. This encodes CASSGRGHDSYEQYF.

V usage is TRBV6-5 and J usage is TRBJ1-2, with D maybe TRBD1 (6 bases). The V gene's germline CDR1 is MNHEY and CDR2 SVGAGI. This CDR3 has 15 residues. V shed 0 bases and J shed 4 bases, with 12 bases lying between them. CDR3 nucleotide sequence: TGTGCCAGCAGTTACTCTGTGGGGGGCGCCTATGGCTACACCTTC. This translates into CASSYSVGGAYGYTF.

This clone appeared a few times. This CDR3 is CATSRVAGGGADTQYF. CDR3 sequence (DNA): TGTGCCACCAGCAGAGTAGCGGGGGGGGGTGCAGATACGCAGTATTTT. The V gene is TRBV15, the J gene TRBJ2-3, with 11 bases that match TRBD2. Germline CDR1 LNHNV, CDR2 YYDKDF (reference sequence). Losses at the gene ends were 1 base for V and 4 bases for J; bases not matched to a gene: 4. The CDR3 sequence is 16 residues long.

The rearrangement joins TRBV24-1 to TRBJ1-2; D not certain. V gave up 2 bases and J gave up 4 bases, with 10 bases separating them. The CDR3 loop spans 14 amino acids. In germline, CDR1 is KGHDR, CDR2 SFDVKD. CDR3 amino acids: CATSDSAGTYGYTF. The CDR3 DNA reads TGTGCCACCAGTGATTCAGCGGGCACCTATGGCTACACCTTC.

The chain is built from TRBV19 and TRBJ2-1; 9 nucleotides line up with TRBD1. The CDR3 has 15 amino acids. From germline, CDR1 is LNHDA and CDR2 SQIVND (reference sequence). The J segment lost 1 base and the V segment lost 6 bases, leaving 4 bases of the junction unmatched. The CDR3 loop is CASRFGTGSYNEQFF. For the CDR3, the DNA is TGTGCCAGTAGATTCGGGACAGGGTCCTACAATGAGCAGTTCTTC.

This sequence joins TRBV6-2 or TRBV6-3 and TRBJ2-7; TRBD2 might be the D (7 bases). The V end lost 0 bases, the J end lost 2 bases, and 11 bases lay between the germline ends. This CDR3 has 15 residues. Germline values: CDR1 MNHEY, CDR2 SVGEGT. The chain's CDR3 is CASSYSSGGPYEQYF. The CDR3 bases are TGTGCCAGCAGTTACTCTTCGGGGGGCCCCTACGAGCAGTACTTC.

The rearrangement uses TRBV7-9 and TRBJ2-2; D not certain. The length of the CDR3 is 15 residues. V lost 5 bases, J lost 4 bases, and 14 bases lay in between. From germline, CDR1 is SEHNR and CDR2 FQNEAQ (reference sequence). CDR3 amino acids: CASSIKAPGTGELFF. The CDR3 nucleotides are TGTGCCAGCAGCATTAAGGCACCCGGCACCGGGGAGCTGTTTTTT.

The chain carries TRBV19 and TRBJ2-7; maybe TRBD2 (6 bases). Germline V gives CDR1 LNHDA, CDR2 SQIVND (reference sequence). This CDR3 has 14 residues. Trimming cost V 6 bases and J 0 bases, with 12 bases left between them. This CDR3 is CASRRDGSSYEQYF. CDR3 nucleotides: TGTGCCAGTAGGAGGGACGGGAGCTCCTACGAGCAGTACTTC.

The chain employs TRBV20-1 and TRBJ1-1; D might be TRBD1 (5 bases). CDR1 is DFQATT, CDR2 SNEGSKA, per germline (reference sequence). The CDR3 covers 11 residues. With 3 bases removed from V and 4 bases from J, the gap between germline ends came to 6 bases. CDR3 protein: CSASRGTEAFF. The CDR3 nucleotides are TGCAGTGCTAGTAGGGGCACTGAAGCTTTCTTT.